Included here is one TCR beta chain sequence, with context. Antigen unknown. No conserved phenylalanine or tryptophan is present at the end of the CDR3, so a read error is the likely explanation. The DNA is left out, because the CDR3 cannot be placed on it with certainty; the CDR3 is given as TCRdb lists it. Genomic DNA constituted the template upon which TCR beta VDJ and CDR3 profiling was performed. TCRdb reprocessed the reads via MiXCR and lists one record per CDR3 protein. The data contain around 250,000 distinct CDR3 sequences, approximately 79% of them singletons. CD8+CD57+ cell expansion had been shown by flow cytometry in patients chosen for sequencing. With termini counted, the CDR3 has 13 amino acids. CDR1 and CDR2 (germline): SGHTA, FQGNSA. The data were obtained in a study of CD8+CD57+ T cells in acquired aplastic anemia. Study-level findings and limits: Overlap between patients and controls comprised some 31 CD8+ CDR3 sequences. For CD8+ Simpson's diversity, patients and controls showed no significant difference.

Sequenced material: sorted CD4+, CD8+, or CD8+CD57+ T cells (not recorded which) from PBMCs. The sequence was collected from a human donor with aplastic anemia. V is TRBV7-2 and J is TRBJ2-3; the table names TRBD2, a call not compared with the DNA. CDR3 residues: CASSFAGTEGLHC.